The 3 T cell receptor beta chains below all came from one sample that was sequenced in a study of radiotherapy plus CTLA-4 blockade in lung cancer. TCRdb keeps only in-frame clones here, not all; method: immunoSEQ multiplex PCR. This table holds 40,000 to 45,000 clones, approximately 70% found once. The sequences come from peripheral blood, collected from a patient treated with radiotherapy plus ipilimumab. The origin of the receptors is a human donor with non-small cell lung cancer who had stable disease on radiotherapy plus ipilimumab.

This chain links TRBV9 with TRBJ2-6; 11 nucleotides align to TRBD1. This CDR3 region has 18 residues. Germline V gene lookup returns CDR1 SGDLS and CDR2 YYNGEE. Unmatched junction bases numbered 8, after V lost 4 bases and J lost 2 bases. The CDR3 spells CASSPSQGQGAGANVLTF. In DNA, the CDR3 is TGTGCCAGCAGCCCCAGTCAGGGACAGGGGGCTGGGGCCAACGTCCTGACTTTC.

In this sample, this clone is medium-sized. This chain links TRBV29-1 with TRBJ2-7; no clear D. Germline assignment: CDR1 SQVTM and CDR2 ANQGSEA. The germline V and J ends were trimmed by 4 bases and 6 bases, with 10 bases remaining between them. The CDR3 sequence is 11 residues long. CDR3 nucleotides: TGCAGCGTTGCCGACTTCGGCGAGCAGTACTTC. Translating gives CSVADFGEQYF.

CDR3 nucleotide sequence: TGTGCCACCAGCAGAGACCCCGACAGGGGCATTGAGCAGTTCTTC. Amino acids: CATSRDPDRGIEQFF. This sequence joins TRBV15 and TRBJ2-1, with TRBD1 matching 8 bases. The V segment lost 0 bases and the J segment 9 bases; nucleotides outside the gene matches: 7. There are 15 residues in the CDR3. The V gene's germline CDR1 is LNHNV and CDR2 YYDKDF (reference sequence).